This T cell receptor beta chain is from a study of kidney transplant recipient with SARS-CoV-2 infection. This clonotype came up many times. J was trimmed by 5 bases and V by 8 bases; bases with no gene match: 5. The CDR3 contains 13 residues. CDR1 is LNHDA, CDR2 SQIVND, per germline (reference sequence). From the reads, TCRdb called clonotypes with MiXCR, one entry per CDR3 protein. This table holds approximately 240,000 distinct CDR3 sequences, less than 35% found once. The chain is built from TRBV19 and TRBJ1-5; 8 nucleotides agree with TRBD1. The TCR was taken from a young adult male patient who had COVID-19 and was a kidney transplant recipient. Some T cells may originate from the graft donor. The specimen was a blood sample, collected at baseline and between days 110 and 120 from a kidney transplant recipient. The CDR3 DNA follows: TGTGCCAGTCAGCAGGGGGCCCATCAGCCCCAGCATTTT. Its translation is CASQQGAHQPQHF.